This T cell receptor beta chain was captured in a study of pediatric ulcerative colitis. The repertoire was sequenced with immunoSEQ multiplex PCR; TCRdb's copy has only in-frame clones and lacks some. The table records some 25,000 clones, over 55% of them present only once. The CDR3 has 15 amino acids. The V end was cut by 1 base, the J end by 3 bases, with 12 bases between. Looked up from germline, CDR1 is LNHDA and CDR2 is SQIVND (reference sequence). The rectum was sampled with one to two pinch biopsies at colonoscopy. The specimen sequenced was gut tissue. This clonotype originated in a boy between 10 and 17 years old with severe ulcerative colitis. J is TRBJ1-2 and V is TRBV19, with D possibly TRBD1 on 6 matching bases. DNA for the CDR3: TGTGCCAGTAGTATAGTTTCCCGACAGGACTATGGCTACACCTTC. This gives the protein CASSIVSRQDYGYTF.